A single sample is the source of the 27 T cell receptor beta chains below, sequenced in a study of blood T cell repertoires in COVID-19. The protocol was immunoSEQ multiplex PCR, while the TCRdb copy is restricted to in-frame clones and leaves out a portion. The sample lists about 270,000 clones; around 93% were seen once. Material for sequencing was PBMCs or T cells enriched from blood (not recorded which). These receptors were obtained from a man aged 40-49 years who had been exposed to COVID-19.

The J gene is TRBJ1-2, the V gene TRBV6-5; 7 bases match TRBD1. Germline assignment: CDR1 MNHEY and CDR2 SVGAGI. The CDR3 contains 14 residues. V was pared by 6 bases and J by 8 bases, with 12 bases of the junction left unmatched. This CDR3 reads CASRPNEGAKGYTF. The CDR3, as DNA: TGTGCCAGCAGACCCAACGAGGGGGCGAAAGGCTACACCTTC.

The chain employs TRBV4-2 and TRBJ1-1; D might be TRBD1 (6 bases). CDR1 and CDR2 (germline): LGHNA, YNFKEQ. The CDR3 is made up of 13 amino acids. V dropped 0 bases and J dropped 12 bases, with 14 bases sitting between them. The CDR3 DNA follows: TGTGCCAGCAGCCAAGATCTATCAGGGGAAACTTTCTTT. The encoded protein is CASSQDLSGETFF.

This clone was recorded a few times. J is TRBJ2-7 and V is TRBV9, with a tentative D call TRBD1 (6 bases). V lost 2 bases, J lost 4 bases, and 16 bases lay in between. Looked up from germline, CDR1 is SGDLS and CDR2 is YYNGEE. This CDR3 comprises 15 residues. For the CDR3, the DNA is TGTGCCAGCAGCGTTAGTCAGGGGAGTGGATACGAGCAGTACTTC. Its translation is CASSVSQGSGYEQYF.

CDR3 sequence: CAISEGRDRSPYGYTF. In DNA form, the CDR3 reads TGTGCCATCAGTGAGGGGCGGGACAGGAGTCCCTATGGCTACACCTTC. The chain is built from TRBV10-3 and TRBJ1-2, with 8 bases fitting TRBD1. V lost 2 bases, J lost 4 bases, and 9 bases stayed unmatched. This CDR3 is built from 16 residues. Germline CDR1 ENHRY, CDR2 SYGVKD.

The chain combines TRBV6-5 with TRBJ1-2; D unresolved. With 4 bases removed from V and 3 bases from J, the gap between germline ends came to 12 bases. Germline-derived CDR1 and CDR2 are MNHEY and SVGAGI. This CDR3 comprises 14 residues. CDR3 protein: CASSSNIVYYGYTF. In DNA, the CDR3 is TGTGCCAGCAGTTCCAACATCGTCTACTATGGCTACACCTTC.

This clone was detected only once. The V and J genes are TRBV28 and TRBJ1-2; TRBD1 aligns across 8 bases. CDR1 and CDR2 (germline): MDHEN, SYDVKM. The J segment lost 5 bases and the V segment lost 3 bases, leaving 8 bases of the junction unmatched. This CDR3 region has 15 residues. CDR3 coding DNA: TGTGCCAGCAGTTTTCCTCAGAGACAGGGGTATGGCTACACCTTC. Translating gives CASSFPQRQGYGYTF.

As concerns this clone: Other DNA variants within this sample encode the same CDR3. This chain joins TRBV7-9 and TRBJ2-7; D may be TRBD1 (6 bases). The CDR3 is 14 amino acids. The ends were cut back, 5 bases at V and 2 bases at J, with 13 bases in the middle. Germline V gives CDR1 SEHNR, CDR2 FQNEAQ (reference sequence). This chain's CDR3 is CASSPQTGTYEQYF. DNA for the CDR3: TGTGCCAGCAGCCCCCAGACAGGTACCTACGAGCAGTACTTC.

This chain links TRBV5-5 with TRBJ2-3; 10 bases match TRBD1. Germline loops: CDR1 SGHKS, CDR2 YYEKEE (reference sequence). V lost 2 bases to trimming and J lost 2 bases; unmatched junction nucleotides: 8. CDR3 length equals 17 residues. CDR3: CASSLGYGTGATDTQYF. In DNA, the CDR3 is TGTGCCAGCAGCTTAGGGTACGGGACAGGGGCCACAGATACGCAGTATTTT. Filled out from reference TRBV5-5 and TRBJ2-3, the complete variable domain reads DAGVTQSPTHLIKTRGQQVTLRCSPISGHKSVSWYQQVLGQGPQFIFQYYEKEERGRGNFPDRFSARQFPNYSSELNVNALLLGDSALYLCASSLGYGTGATDTQYFGPGTRLTVL.

The genes are TRBV3-1 (or the pseudogene TRBV3-2) and TRBJ1-1; D call uncertain. Trimming pared 4 bases from V and 1 base from J, leaving 7 bases between. Germline V gene sequence: CDR1 LGHDT, CDR2 YNNKEL (reference sequence). The CDR3 runs 13 residues. CDR3 protein: CASSLNRNTEAFF. In nucleotides, the CDR3 is TGTGCCAGCAGCCTTAACAGGAACACTGAAGCTTTCTTT.

The chain has TRBV19 and TRBJ2-2, with 13 bases identical to TRBD2. This CDR3 has 22 residues. The germline V gene has CDR1 LNHDA and CDR2 SQIVND (reference sequence). V lost 3 bases, J lost 0 bases, and 16 bases stayed unmatched. DNA of the CDR3: TGTGCCAGTAGTATGGAACTTAATCCGGGACTAGCGGGACATACGAACACCGGGGAGCTGTTTTTT. Translating it yields CASSMELNPGLAGHTNTGELFF.

The chain has TRBV3-1 (or the pseudogene TRBV3-2) and TRBJ2-1; D is perhaps TRBD1 (6 bases). CDR1 and CDR2 from the germline V gene are LGHDT and YNNKEL (reference sequence). The V gene lost 1 base and the J gene lost 8 bases, with 18 bases spanning the gap. The CDR3 covers 16 residues. The CDR3 DNA reads as TGTGCCAGCAGCCAAGGTCTGGGGGCAATTCTCGATGAGCAGTTCTTC. This sequence encodes CASSQGLGAILDEQFF.

CDR3 residues: CASSQEVDPRLAGEQYF. The CDR3 DNA is TGCGCCAGCAGCCAAGAGGTGGACCCTAGACTGGCGGGCGAGCAGTACTTC. V is TRBV4-3 and J is TRBJ2-7; TRBD2 is a possible D gene (5 bases). V dropped 0 bases and J dropped 6 bases, with 21 bases sitting between them. The CDR3 is made up of 17 amino acids. Germline-derived CDR1 and CDR2 are LGHNA and YSLEER.

The chain links TRBV12-3 or TRBV12-4 to TRBJ2-2; TRBD1 agrees at 8 bases. The CDR3 has 13 amino acids. The J segment lost 3 bases and the V segment lost 10 bases, leaving 4 bases of the junction unmatched. The CDR3 DNA reads TGTGCCATGAAGGACAGGGACACCGGGGAGCTGTTTTTT. Translated: CAMKDRDTGELFF.

V and J are TRBV28 and TRBJ1-5; TRBD1 is a possible D gene (6 bases). From germline, CDR1 is MDHEN and CDR2 SYDVKM. Trimming pared 3 bases from V and 0 bases from J, leaving 15 bases between. This CDR3 has 17 amino acids. The CDR3 sequence: CASSFPGQPNSNQPQHF. The CDR3 DNA reads TGTGCCAGCAGTTTTCCAGGACAGCCGAATAGCAATCAGCCCCAGCATTTT.

The chain's CDR3 is CASSIHRGPDTQYF. In nucleotides, the CDR3 is TGTGCCAGCAGTATCCACAGGGGGCCAGATACGCAGTATTTT. The chain carries TRBV6-5 and TRBJ2-3; 9 positions match TRBD1. The CDR3 extends over 14 amino acids. The V gene end was trimmed by 5 bases and the J gene end by 4 bases; junction bases not matched to a gene: 4. CDR1 and CDR2 (germline): MNHEY, SVGAGI.

This sequence joins TRBV30 and TRBJ2-5; D uncertain. CDR3 length: 15 amino acids. In germline, CDR1 is GTSNPN, CDR2 SVGIG (reference sequence). Trimming took off 0 bases at V and 0 bases at J, with 11 bases between the two ends. The CDR3 is CAWSVLGQNQETQYF. The CDR3 region has the DNA TGTGCCTGGAGTGTACTTGGGCAGAACCAAGAGACCCAGTACTTC. The entire variable domain, with the rest obtained from reference TRBV30 and TRBJ2-5, is as follows: SQTIHQWPATLVQPVGSPLSLECTVEGTSNPNLYWYRQAAGRGLQLLFYSVGIGQISSEVPQNLSASRPQDRQFILSSKKLLLSDSGFYLCAWSVLGQNQETQYFGPGTRLLVL.

The chain carries TRBV25-1 and TRBJ1-6; 8 bases align to TRBD1. V trimming: 5 bases; J trimming: 4 bases; junction bases outside the gene matches: 7. The CDR3 is made up of 16 amino acids. Looked up from germline, CDR1 is MGHDK and CDR2 is SYGVNS. In DNA, the CDR3 is TGTGCCAGCAGTATGACAGGGGATAGTTATAATTCACCCCTCCACTTT. Its translation is CASSMTGDSYNSPLHF.

The chain employs TRBV6-5 and TRBJ1-1, with D perhaps TRBD1 (6 bases). The V gene lost 6 bases and the J gene lost 5 bases, with 19 bases spanning the gap. CDR3 length: 15 amino acids. Germline values: CDR1 MNHEY, CDR2 SVGAGI. This CDR3 reads CASRHLTQGWTEAFF. DNA for the CDR3: TGTGCCAGCAGACACTTGACCCAGGGGTGGACTGAAGCTTTCTTT.

The chain couples TRBV5-1 to TRBJ2-7, with TRBD2 identical over 7 bases. Germline V gene data show CDR1 as SGHRS and CDR2 as YFSETQ. The CDR3 extends over 15 amino acids. The V gene end was trimmed by 0 bases and the J gene end by 7 bases; junction bases not matched to a gene: 10. The CDR3 bases are TGCGCCAGCAGCTTGGAGCTAGCGGATCGGGGAGAGCAGTACTTC. This gives the protein CASSLELADRGEQYF.

V usage is TRBV6-4 and J usage is TRBJ1-6, with D maybe TRBD1 (6 bases). Germline V gives CDR1 MRHNA, CDR2 SNTAGT. This CDR3 comprises 14 residues. V lost 2 bases to trimming and J lost 12 bases, with 14 bases between them. CDR3 amino acids: CASSDGTRGEPLHF. The CDR3 DNA sequence: TGTGCCAGCAGTGACGGGACAAGGGGAGAACCCCTCCACTTT.

The chain employs TRBV28 and TRBJ2-7, with 8 bases fitting TRBD1. Germline values: CDR1 MDHEN, CDR2 SYDVKM. V shed 7 bases, J shed 4 bases, and the junction held 9 bases outside the gene matches. The CDR3 sequence is 14 residues long. CDR3 in amino acids: CASKSGQGTYEQYF. The CDR3 nucleotides read TGTGCCAGCAAATCCGGACAGGGAACATACGAGCAGTACTTC.

The genes are TRBV12-3 or TRBV12-4 and TRBJ2-1, with unresolved D. The CDR3 runs to 13 residues. V was cut by 4 bases and J by 8 bases, with 12 bases left in between. CDR3 protein: CASSYQASHEQFF. DNA for the CDR3: TGTGCCAGCAGTTATCAAGCGTCCCATGAGCAGTTCTTC.

In its sample, this clone was seen once. The chain combines TRBV15 with TRBJ1-2; 7 nucleotides match TRBD1. CDR1 is LNHNV and CDR2 is YYDKDF in the germline V gene (reference sequence). V was pared by 7 bases and J by 4 bases, with 9 bases of the junction left unmatched. The CDR3 extends over 14 amino acids. This CDR3 reads CATTPSGQLYGYTF. DNA for the CDR3: TGTGCCACCACGCCCTCGGGACAGCTCTATGGCTACACCTTC.

This rearrangement joins TRBV19 to TRBJ2-1; 7 positions match TRBD2. CDR1 LNHDA and CDR2 SQIVND come from the germline V gene (reference sequence). The CDR3 consists of 14 residues. The V gene end was trimmed by 5 bases and the J gene end by 3 bases; junction bases not matched to a gene: 4. The CDR3 nucleotides are TGTGCCAGTAGTCCCGGGACTAACTACAATGAGCAGTTCTTC. Protein sequence: CASSPGTNYNEQFF.

V and J are TRBV5-4 and TRBJ2-7; no reliable D call. Trimming took off 1 base at V and 0 bases at J, with 17 bases between the two ends. This CDR3 comprises 17 residues. Germline CDR1 reads SGHNT; CDR2 reads YYREEE (reference sequence). This CDR3 is CASSLMRGAVSSYEQYF. Written as DNA, the CDR3 is TGTGCCAGCAGCTTGATGAGAGGTGCTGTTTCCTCCTACGAGCAGTACTTC.

The V call is TRBV5-4, the J call TRBJ2-4, with D hard to call. This CDR3 spans 14 amino acids. Germline V gives CDR1 SGHNT, CDR2 YYREEE (reference sequence). Trimming took 0 bases from V and 9 from J, leaving 13 bases between them. DNA of the CDR3: TGTGCCAGCAGCTTGGTGGGCCTACAGAGCATTCAGTACTTC. Amino acids: CASSLVGLQSIQYF. The full variable domain, with the rest looked up from reference TRBV5-4 and TRBJ2-4, is ETGVTQSPTHLIKTRGQQVTLRCSSQSGHNTVSWYQQALGQGPQFIFQYYREEENGRGNFPPRFSGLQFPNYSSELNVNALELDDSALYLCASSLVGLQSIQYFGAGTRLSVL.

This sequence joins TRBV4-1 and TRBJ2-1; 9 nucleotides align to TRBD2. CDR3 length: 16 amino acids. V lost 1 base to trimming and J lost 8 bases; unmatched junction nucleotides: 9. CDR1 and CDR2 (germline): MGHRA, YSYEKL. The CDR3 here is CASSQAWRGRGDEQFF. Here the CDR3 DNA reads TGCGCCAGCAGCCAAGCCTGGCGCGGGAGGGGCGATGAGCAGTTCTTC.